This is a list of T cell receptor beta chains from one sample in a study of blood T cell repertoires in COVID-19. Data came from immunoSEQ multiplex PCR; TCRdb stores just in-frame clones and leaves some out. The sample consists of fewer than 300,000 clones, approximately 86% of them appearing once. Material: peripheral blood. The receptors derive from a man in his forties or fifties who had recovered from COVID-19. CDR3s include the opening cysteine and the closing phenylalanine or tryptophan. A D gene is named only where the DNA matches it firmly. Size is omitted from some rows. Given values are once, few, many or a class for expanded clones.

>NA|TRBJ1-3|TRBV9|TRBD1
TGTGCCAGCAGCGTGGCCCCAGGGGGCCGTACAATGATCGGAAACACCATATATTTT
CASSVAPGGRTMIGNTIYF
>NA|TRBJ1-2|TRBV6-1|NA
TGTGCCAGCAGTGATCTGGGAGAGGTCTATGGCTACACCTTC
CASSDLGEVYGYTF
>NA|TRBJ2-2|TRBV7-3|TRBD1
TGTGCCAGCAGCTTTGGACAGGGTTACACCGGGGAGCTGTTTTTT
CASSFGQGYTGELFF
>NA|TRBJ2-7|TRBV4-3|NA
TGCGCCAGCAGCCAAGAAGGGGTCCACGAGCAGTACTTC
CASSQEGVHEQYF
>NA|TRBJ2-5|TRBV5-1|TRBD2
TGCGCCAGCAGACTGGGAGCGGGAGGGCCATTAGAGACCCAGTACTTC
CASRLGAGGPLETQYF
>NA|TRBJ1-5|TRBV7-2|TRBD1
TGTGCCAGCAGCCAACACCAGGGGGTCCTTAGCAATCAGCCCCAGCATTTT
CASSQHQGVLSNQPQHF
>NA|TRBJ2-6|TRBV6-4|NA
TGTGCCAGCAGTCAAGGGGTCGGGGCCAACGTCCTGACTTTC
CASSQGVGANVLTF
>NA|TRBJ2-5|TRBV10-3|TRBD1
TGTGCCATCAGTTTGGGACAGCCAGGAGGTGGAGAGACCCAGTACTTC
CAISLGQPGGGETQYF
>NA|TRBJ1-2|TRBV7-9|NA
TGTGCCAGCACCCAGACAGGAAAGACCTACACCTTC
CASTQTGKTYTF
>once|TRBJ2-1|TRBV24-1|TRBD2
TGTGCCACCAGTGAGGGGGGGGTCAGTGAGCAGTTCTTC
CATSEGGVSEQFF
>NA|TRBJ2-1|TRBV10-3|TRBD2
TGTGCCATCAGTGAGTCGAGAGCGGGGACGAATGAGCAGTTCTTC
CAISESRAGTNEQFF